What follows are 7 T cell receptor beta chains derived from one specimen sequenced in a study of cytomegalovirus exposure and HLA in healthy donors. With 60 Vbeta and 13 Jbeta primers, the PCR was carried out. Clones were sequenced by immunoSEQ multiplex PCR, and TCRdb holds only the in-frame ones, with some missing. This sample yields roughly 100,000 clones, of which about two thirds are seen a single time; 2.5% to 3% belongs to the top ten. The sequencing sample was made of PBMCs. Receptors were obtained from a female donor in good health and CMV-seronegative.

This clone was observed once. The chain joins TRBV27 to TRBJ1-4; D is possibly TRBD1 (6 bases). The V gene's germline CDR1 is MNHEY and CDR2 SMNVEV (reference sequence). V was shortened by 2 bases and J by 8 bases, with 18 bases between the two germline ends. The CDR3 runs 16 residues. CDR3 in amino acids: CASSLNGQRRGEKLFF. The DNA for the CDR3 is TGTGCCAGCAGTTTAAACGGACAGAGAAGGGGCGAAAAACTGTTTTTT.

The chain links TRBV15 to TRBJ2-2, with no clear D. Germline CDR1 reads LNHNV; CDR2 reads YYDKDF (reference sequence). Trimming removed 1 base from V and 5 bases from J, with 11 bases in between. CDR3 length equals 15 residues. CDR3 nucleotide sequence: TGTGCCACCAGCAGAGGTTTTAGCCTGACCGGGGAGCTGTTTTTT. Protein: CATSRGFSLTGELFF.

The chain joins TRBV11-2 to TRBJ2-1; TRBD2 matches at 14 bases. CDR1 and CDR2 from the germline V gene are SGHAT and FQNNGV. This CDR3 spans 18 amino acids. Germline trimming cut 5 bases from V and 2 bases from J; bases unmatched to any gene: 8. The chain's CDR3 is CASSRRGLAGVTYNEQFF. The CDR3 coding sequence is TGTGCCAGCAGCCGCAGGGGACTAGCGGGAGTTACCTACAATGAGCAGTTCTTC.

The CDR3 sequence is CASSPMGTTGTGELFF. The CDR3 DNA is TGTGCCAGCAGCCCCATGGGCACGACGGGGACCGGGGAGCTGTTTTTT. The J gene is TRBJ2-2, the V gene TRBV13; weak D call: TRBD2 (5 bases). Germline V gene data show CDR1 as PRHDT and CDR2 as FYEKMQ (reference sequence). V lost 5 bases, J lost 5 bases, and 18 bases lay in between. The CDR3 extends over 16 amino acids.

CDR3 in amino acids: CASSPSRGGEQYF. The CDR3 region has the DNA TGTGCCAGCAGTCCCTCCCGGGGGGGCGAGCAGTACTTC. This chain links TRBV27 with TRBJ2-7; 8 nucleotides agree with TRBD2. V lost 5 bases, J lost 6 bases, and 6 bases stayed unmatched. CDR3 length equals 13 residues. Germline assignment: CDR1 MNHEY and CDR2 SMNVEV (reference sequence).

The chain combines TRBV19 with TRBJ2-2; 7 bases are a match to TRBD1. The J segment lost 5 bases and the V segment lost 5 bases, leaving 8 bases of the junction unmatched. Germline V lookup: CDR1 LNHDA, CDR2 SQIVND (reference sequence). The CDR3 sequence is 15 residues long. CDR3: CASSPPTGRTGELFF. CDR3 in DNA: TGTGCCAGTAGTCCGCCGACAGGGCGTACCGGGGAGCTGTTTTTT.

The V and J genes are TRBV7-6 and TRBJ2-2; possible D gene TRBD1, 6 bases. V dropped 5 bases and J dropped 1 base, with 17 bases sitting between them. CDR1 is SGHVS and CDR2 is FNYEAQ in the germline V gene. CDR3 length: 17 residues. The CDR3 protein is CASSHRPVQGNTGELFF. The DNA of the CDR3 is TGTGCCAGCAGCCACCGGCCGGTACAGGGGAACACCGGGGAGCTGTTTTTT.